A selection of T cell receptor beta chains follows, all from one sample in a study of early stage breast cancer tumors. Only in-frame clones appear in the TCRdb table, and some are missing; sequencing was by immunoSEQ multiplex PCR. The table has 45,000 to 60,000 clones, under 95% seen once. Source material: blood. The source of these receptors is a person aged 65 to 79 with breast cancer. Each CDR3 is given with its conserved first and last residue. For some rows the clone size is stated as once, few or many, or as a class when expanded; others skip it.

size: few; V: TRBV7-9; CDR3: CASSRDGTGGETQYF
size: -; V: TRBV5-6; CDR3: CASSHPGLASEQYF
size: -; V: TRBV7-2; CDR3: CASSLVGTSVTDTQYF
size: once; V: TRBV19; CDR3: CASSIGRGTSTEAFF
size: -; V: TRBV2; CDR3: CALHRVDRLNEQFF
size: -; V: TRBV6-6; CDR3: CASSRFPSGGSETQYF
size: -; V: TRBV10-3; CDR3: CAISEREPNTGELFF
size: -; V: TRBV15; CDR3: CATSRIQGLGQPQHF
size: -; V: TRBV7-7; CDR3: CASTPVPGMNTEAFF
size: -; V: TRBV4-1; CDR3: CASSQVYRENSGNTIYF
size: -; V: TRBV28; CDR3: CASSEGTSRYEQYF
size: -; V: TRBV7-6; CDR3: CASSLGAQSSYNEQFF
size: -; V: TRBV6-5; CDR3: CASRVGGSFYEQYF
size: -; V: TRBV2; CDR3: CASRLGGGAGETQYF
size: -; V: TRBV30; CDR3: CACGGGWVFF
size: -; V: TRBV14; CDR3: CASSLTRSYEQYF
size: -; V: TRBV7-8; CDR3: CASSSRQGTNQPQHF
size: -; V: TRBV11-2; CDR3: CASSFGRGGQPQHF
size: -; V: TRBV5-5; CDR3: CASSVGAGASTDTQYF
size: -; V: TRBV29-1; CDR3: CSVMGEAEAFF
size: -; V: TRBV5-1; CDR3: CASTLAGTSSTDTQYF
size: -; V: TRBV18; CDR3: CASSRNTVLYGYTF
size: -; V: TRBV29-1; CDR3: CSVRDRDRYGYTF
size: -; V: TRBV10-2; CDR3: CASSESRYYGYTF
size: -; V: TRBV10-1; CDR3: CASSDSRTDTQYF
size: few; V: TRBV5-4; CDR3: CASSGFTQGHEQYF
size: -; V: TRBV6-5; CDR3: CASSMLAGASYEQYF
size: -; V: TRBV19; CDR3: CASSATGVNTEAFF
size: -; V: TRBV4-3; CDR3: CASSQEAGSGQQYF
size: -; V: TRBV5-1; CDR3: CASRDRPNTEAFF
size: -; V: TRBV6-5; CDR3: CASSKQGNRLDTIYF
size: once; V: TRBV29-1; CDR3: CSVESTGGSSWDYNSPLHF
size: once; V: TRBV27; CDR3: CASSSWGGVYNSPLHF
size: once; V: TRBV10-3; CDR3: CAIRIGQGNTEAFF
size: -; V: TRBV7-2; CDR3: CASSPGRFNEKLFF
size: -; V: TRBV19; CDR3: CASNLLAGDVNEQFF